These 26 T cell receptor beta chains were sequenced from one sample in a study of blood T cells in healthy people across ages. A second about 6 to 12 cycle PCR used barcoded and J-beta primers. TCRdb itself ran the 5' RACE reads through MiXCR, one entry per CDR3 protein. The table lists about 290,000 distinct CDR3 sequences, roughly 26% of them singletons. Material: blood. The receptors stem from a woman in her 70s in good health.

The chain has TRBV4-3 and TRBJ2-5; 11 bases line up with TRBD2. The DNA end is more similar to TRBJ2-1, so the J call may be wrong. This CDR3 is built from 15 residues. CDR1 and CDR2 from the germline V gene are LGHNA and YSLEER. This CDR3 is CASSHTSGRTDEQFF. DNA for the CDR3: TGCGCCAGCAGCCATACTAGCGGGAGAACCGATGAGCAGTTCTTC.

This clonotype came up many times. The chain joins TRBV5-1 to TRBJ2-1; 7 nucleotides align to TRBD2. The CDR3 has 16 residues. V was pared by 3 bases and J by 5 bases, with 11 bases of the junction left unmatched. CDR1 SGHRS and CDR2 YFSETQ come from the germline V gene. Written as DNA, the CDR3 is TGCGCCAGCAGCTGGACCCTCGCGGGAGCTCACAATGAGCAGTTCTTC. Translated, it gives CASSWTLAGAHNEQFF.

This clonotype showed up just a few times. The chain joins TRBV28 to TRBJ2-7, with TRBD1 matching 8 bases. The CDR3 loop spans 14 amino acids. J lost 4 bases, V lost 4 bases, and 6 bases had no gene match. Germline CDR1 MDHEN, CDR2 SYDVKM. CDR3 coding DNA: TGTGCCAGCAGTTGGACAGGGATAAGATACGAGCAGTACTTC. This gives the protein CASSWTGIRYEQYF.

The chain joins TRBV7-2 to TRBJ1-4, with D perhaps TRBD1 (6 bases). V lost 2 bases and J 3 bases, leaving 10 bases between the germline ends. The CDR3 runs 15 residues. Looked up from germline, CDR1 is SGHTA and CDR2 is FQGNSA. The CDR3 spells CASSLPTGSNEKLFF. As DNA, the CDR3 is TGTGCCAGCAGCTTACCGACAGGCTCTAATGAAAAACTGTTTTTT.

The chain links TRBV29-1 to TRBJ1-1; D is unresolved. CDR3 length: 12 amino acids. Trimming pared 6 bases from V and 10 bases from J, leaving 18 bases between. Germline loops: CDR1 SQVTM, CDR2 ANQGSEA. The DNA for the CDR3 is TGCAGCGTCGCAACGGGAGCTATTGTAGCTTTCTTT. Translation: CSVATGAIVAFF.

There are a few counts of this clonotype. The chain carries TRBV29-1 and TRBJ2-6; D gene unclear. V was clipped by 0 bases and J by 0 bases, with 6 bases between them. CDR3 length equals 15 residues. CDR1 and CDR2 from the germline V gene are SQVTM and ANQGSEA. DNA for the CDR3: TGCAGCGTTGAAGACGAGAGCTCTGGGGCCAACGTCCTGACTTTC. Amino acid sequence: CSVEDESSGANVLTF.

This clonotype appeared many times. CDR3 sequence: CASSEASGYNEQFF. CDR3 bases: TGCGCCAGCAGTGAGGCTAGCGGTTACAATGAGCAGTTCTTC. The gene calls are TRBV10-2 and TRBJ2-1; 7 positions match TRBD2. CDR1 is WSHSY and CDR2 is SAAADI in the germline V gene. V shed 2 bases, J shed 4 bases, and the junction held 2 bases outside the gene matches. The CDR3 contains 14 residues.

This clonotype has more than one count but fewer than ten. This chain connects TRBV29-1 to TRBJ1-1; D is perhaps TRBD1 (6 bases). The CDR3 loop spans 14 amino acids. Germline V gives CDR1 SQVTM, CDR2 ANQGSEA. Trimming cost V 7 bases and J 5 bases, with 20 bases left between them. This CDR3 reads CSADITGTRTEAFF. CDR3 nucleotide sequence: TGCAGCGCCGATATCACCGGGACACGTACTGAAGCTTTCTTT.

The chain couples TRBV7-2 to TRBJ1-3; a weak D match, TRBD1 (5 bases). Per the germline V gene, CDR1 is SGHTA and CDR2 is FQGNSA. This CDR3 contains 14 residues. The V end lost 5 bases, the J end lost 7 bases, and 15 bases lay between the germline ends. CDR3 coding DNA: TGTGCCAGCAGCCCCGTTGGGGCGGTGAACACCATATATTTT. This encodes CASSPVGAVNTIYF.

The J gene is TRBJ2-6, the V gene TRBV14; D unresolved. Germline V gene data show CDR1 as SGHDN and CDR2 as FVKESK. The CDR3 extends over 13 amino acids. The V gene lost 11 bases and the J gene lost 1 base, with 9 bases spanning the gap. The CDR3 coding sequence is TGTGCCTCACAAGATTCTGGGGCCAACGTCCTGACTTTC. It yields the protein CASQDSGANVLTF.

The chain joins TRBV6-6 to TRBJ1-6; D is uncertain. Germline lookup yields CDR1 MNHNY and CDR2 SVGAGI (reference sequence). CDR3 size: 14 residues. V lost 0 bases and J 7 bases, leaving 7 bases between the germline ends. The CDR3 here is CASSYSDLNSPLHF. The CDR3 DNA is TGTGCCAGCAGTTACTCAGATTTGAATTCACCCCTCCACTTT.

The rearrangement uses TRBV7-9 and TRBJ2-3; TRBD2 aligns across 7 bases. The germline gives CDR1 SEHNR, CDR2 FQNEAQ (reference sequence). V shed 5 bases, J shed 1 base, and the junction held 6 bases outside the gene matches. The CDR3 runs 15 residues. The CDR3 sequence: CASSPTSVRTDTQYF. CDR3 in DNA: TGTGCCAGCAGCCCAACTAGCGTCCGCACAGATACGCAGTATTTT.

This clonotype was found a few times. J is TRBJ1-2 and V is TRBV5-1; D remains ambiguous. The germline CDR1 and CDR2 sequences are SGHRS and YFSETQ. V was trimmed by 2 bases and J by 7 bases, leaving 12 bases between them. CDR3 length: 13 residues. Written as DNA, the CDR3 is TGCGCCAGCAGCTTAGAAGGTGACCGTGGCTACACCTTC. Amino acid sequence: CASSLEGDRGYTF.

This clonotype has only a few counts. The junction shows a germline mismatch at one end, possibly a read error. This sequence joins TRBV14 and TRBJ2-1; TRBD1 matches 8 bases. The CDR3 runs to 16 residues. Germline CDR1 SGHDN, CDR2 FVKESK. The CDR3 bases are TGTGCCAGCAGCCAGGAGGGACAGGACTCCTACAATGAGCAGCTCTTC. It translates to CASSQEGQDSYNEQLF.

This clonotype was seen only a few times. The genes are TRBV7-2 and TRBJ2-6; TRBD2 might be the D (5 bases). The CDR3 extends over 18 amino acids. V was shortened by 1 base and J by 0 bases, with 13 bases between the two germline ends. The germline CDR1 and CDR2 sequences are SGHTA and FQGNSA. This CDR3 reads CASSLGRESGSGANVLTF. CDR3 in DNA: TGTGCCAGCAGCTTAGGCCGGGAATCGGGCTCTGGGGCCAACGTCCTGACTTTC. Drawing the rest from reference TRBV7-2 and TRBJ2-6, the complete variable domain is GAGVSQSPSNKVTEKGKDVELRCDPISGHTALYWYRQSLGQGLEFLIYFQGNSAPDKSGLPSDRFSAERTGGSVSTLTIQRTQQEDSAVYLCASSLGRESGSGANVLTFGAGSRLTVL.

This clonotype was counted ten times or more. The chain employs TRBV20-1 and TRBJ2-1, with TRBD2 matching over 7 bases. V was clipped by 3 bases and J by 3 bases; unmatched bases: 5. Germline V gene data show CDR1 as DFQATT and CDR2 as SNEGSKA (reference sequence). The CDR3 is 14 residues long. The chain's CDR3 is CSASGLGVYNEQFF. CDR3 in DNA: TGCAGTGCTAGCGGACTAGGAGTCTACAATGAGCAGTTCTTC.

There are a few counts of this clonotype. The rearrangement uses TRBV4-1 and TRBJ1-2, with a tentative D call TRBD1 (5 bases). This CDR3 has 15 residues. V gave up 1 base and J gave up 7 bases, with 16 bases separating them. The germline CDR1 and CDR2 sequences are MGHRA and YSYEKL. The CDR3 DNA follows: TGCGCCAGCAGCCAAGGGGGCGGGGATACCCTTGGCTACACCTTC. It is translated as CASSQGGGDTLGYTF.

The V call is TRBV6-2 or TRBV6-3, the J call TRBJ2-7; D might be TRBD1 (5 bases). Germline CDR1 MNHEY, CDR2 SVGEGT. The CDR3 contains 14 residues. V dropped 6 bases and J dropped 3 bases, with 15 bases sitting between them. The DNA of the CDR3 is TGTGCCAGCAGCCAATTGGGGCGGCACTACGAGCAGTACTTC. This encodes CASSQLGRHYEQYF.

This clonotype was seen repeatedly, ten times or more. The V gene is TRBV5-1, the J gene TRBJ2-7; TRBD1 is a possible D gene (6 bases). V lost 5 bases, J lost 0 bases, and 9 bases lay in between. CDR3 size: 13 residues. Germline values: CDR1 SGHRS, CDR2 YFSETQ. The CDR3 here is CASRRTDSYEQYF. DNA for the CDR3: TGCGCCAGCAGAAGGACAGACTCCTACGAGCAGTACTTC.

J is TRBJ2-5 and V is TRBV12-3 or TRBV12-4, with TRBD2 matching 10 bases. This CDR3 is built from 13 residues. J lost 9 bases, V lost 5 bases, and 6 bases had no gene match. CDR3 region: CASSPGLAVAQYF. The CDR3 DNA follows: TGTGCCAGCAGTCCTGGACTAGCGGTTGCCCAGTACTTC.

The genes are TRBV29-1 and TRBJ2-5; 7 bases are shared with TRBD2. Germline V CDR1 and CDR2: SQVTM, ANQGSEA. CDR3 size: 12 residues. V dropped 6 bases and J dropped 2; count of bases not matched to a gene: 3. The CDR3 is CSVREAQETQYF. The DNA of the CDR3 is TGCAGCGTCCGGGAGGCACAAGAGACCCAGTACTTC.

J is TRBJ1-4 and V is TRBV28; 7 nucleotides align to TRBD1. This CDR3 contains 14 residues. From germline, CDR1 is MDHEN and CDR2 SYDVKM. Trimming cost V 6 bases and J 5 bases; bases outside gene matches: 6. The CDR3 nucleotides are TGTGCCAGCAGCCGGACAGGCTTAAATGAAAAACTGTTTTTT. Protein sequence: CASSRTGLNEKLFF.

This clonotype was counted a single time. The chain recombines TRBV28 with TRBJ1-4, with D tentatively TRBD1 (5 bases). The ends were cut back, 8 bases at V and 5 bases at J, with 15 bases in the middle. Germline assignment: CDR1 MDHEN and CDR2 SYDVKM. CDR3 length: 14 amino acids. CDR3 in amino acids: CASARRGGNEKLFF. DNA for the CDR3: TGTGCCAGCGCCCGCCGGGGCGGGAATGAAAAACTGTTTTTT.

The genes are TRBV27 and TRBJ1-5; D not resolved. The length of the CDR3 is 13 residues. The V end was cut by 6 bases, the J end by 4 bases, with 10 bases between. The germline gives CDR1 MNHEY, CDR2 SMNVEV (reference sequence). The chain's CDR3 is CASRKDVNQPQHF. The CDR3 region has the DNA TGTGCCAGCAGAAAGGACGTGAATCAGCCCCAGCATTTT.

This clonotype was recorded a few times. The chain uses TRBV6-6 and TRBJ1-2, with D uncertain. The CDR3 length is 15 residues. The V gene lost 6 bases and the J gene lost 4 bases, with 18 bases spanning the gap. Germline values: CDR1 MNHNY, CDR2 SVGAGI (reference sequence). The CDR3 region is CASRPDRRDSYGYTF. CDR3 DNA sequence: TGTGCCAGCAGGCCCGACCGTCGCGACTCCTATGGCTACACCTTC.

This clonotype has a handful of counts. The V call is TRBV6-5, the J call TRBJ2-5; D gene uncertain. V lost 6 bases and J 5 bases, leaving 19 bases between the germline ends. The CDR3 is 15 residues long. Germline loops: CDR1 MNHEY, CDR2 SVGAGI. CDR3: CASSRSGNVKETQYF. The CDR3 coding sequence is TGTGCCAGCAGCCGTTCGGGCAACGTTAAGGAGACCCAGTACTTC.